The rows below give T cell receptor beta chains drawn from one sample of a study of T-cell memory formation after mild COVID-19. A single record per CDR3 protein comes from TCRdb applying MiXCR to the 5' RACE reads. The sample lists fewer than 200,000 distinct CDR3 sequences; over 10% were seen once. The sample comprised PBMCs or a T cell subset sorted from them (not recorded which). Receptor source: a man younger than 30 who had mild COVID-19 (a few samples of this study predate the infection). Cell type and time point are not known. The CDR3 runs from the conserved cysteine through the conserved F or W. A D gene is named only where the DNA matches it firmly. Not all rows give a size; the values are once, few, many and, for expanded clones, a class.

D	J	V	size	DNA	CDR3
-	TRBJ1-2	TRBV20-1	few	TGCAGTGCTAGGGCGGGGGCCTATAGAGCGAGGACCTTC	CSARAGAYRARTF
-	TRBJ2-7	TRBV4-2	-	TGTGCCAGCAGCCAAGACCTGCGCGCGGGCAGAGTCTTC	CASSQDLRAGRVF
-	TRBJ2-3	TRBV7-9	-	TGTGCCAGCACGGCCAGGGAGGGCACAGATACGCAGTATTTT	CASTAREGTDTQYF
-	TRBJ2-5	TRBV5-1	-	TGCGCCAGCAGCCTAATTACAGGGTCAGAGACCCAGTACTTC	CASSLITGSETQYF
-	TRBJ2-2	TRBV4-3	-	TGCGCCAGCAGCCAAGTTAAAGCCCTGAACACCGGGGAGCTGTTTTTT	CASSQVKALNTGELFF
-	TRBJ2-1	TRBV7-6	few	TGTGCCAGCAGCTTTGCGGAAACTCTGGCTGAGCAGTTCTTC	CASSFAETLAEQFF
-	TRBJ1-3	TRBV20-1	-	TGCAGTGCTAGTTCCGGGGTAAACGGGGCCACCATATATTTT	CSASSGVNGATIYF
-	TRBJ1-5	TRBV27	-	TGTGCCAGCAGTCCACACAATCAGCCCCAGCATTTT	CASSPHNQPQHF
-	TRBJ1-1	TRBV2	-	TGTGCCAGCAGTGAATCGGGGGTCACTGAAGCTTTCTTT	CASSESGVTEAFF
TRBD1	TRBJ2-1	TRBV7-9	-	TGTGCCAGCATGGACAGGGGTTCCTACAATGAGCAGTTCTTC	CASMDRGSYNEQFF
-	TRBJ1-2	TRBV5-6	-	TGTGCCAGCAGCTTGGCCGGTATAGAGATTAACTATGGCTACACCTTC	CASSLAGIEINYGYTF
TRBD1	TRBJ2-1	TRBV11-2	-	TGTGCCAGCAGCTTATCCGGGACAGTGGGCTCCTACAATGAGCAGTTCTTC	CASSLSGTVGSYNEQFF
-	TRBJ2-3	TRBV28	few	TGTGCCAGCAGCAGCAAAGGTCGCGCAGGAGGCAAGGGTCCTCCGTATTTT	CASSSKGRAGGKGPPYF
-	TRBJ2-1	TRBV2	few	TGTGCCAGCAGGCCGGGCTCCTACAATGAGCAGTTCTTC	CASRPGSYNEQFF
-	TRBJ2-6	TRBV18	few	TGTGCCAGCTCACCACGGGCCAACGTCCTGACTTTC	CASSPRANVLTF
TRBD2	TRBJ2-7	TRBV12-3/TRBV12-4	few	TGTGCCAGCAGTTTTAGCGGGGGGAGCGACGAGCAGTACTTC	CASSFSGGSDEQYF
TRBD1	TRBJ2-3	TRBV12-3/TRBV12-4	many	TGTGCCAGCAGCGGACAGGAGGGCACAGATACGCAGTATTTT	CASSGQEGTDTQYF
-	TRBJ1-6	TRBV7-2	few	TGTGCCAGCAGCCACCGGGACGGGGGGTGGCCCCTCCACTTT	CASSHRDGGWPLHF
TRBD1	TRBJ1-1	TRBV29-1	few	TGCAGCGTTGGCCAATTGGGACAGCACTCTGAAGCTTTCTTT	CSVGQLGQHSEAFF
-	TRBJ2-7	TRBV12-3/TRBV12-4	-	TGTGCCAGCAGTTTTGAATATGGGCAGTACTTC	CASSFEYGQYF
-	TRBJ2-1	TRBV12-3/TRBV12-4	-	TGTGCCAGCAGCCGTGCCGAATCCCTTGAGCAGTTCTTC	CASSRAESLEQFF
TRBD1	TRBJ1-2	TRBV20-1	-	TGCAGTGCTGTTGGACAGGTTAATCATGGCTACACCTTC	CSAVGQVNHGYTF
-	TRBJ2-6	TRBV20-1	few	TGCAGTGCTAACCCGGTTCAGCGCTCTGGGGCCAACGTCCTGACTTTC	CSANPVQRSGANVLTF
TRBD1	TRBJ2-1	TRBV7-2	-	TGTGCCAGCAGCGCCGGACAGGGGGGCAATGAGCAGTTCTTC	CASSAGQGGNEQFF
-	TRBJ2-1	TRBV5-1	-	TGCGCCAGCAGCCGGGTAAATGAGCAGTTCTTC	CASSRVNEQFF
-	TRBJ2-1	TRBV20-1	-	TGCAGTGCCCCGCCCTATGGCTCGGTCTACAATGAGCAGTTCTTC	CSAPPYGSVYNEQFF
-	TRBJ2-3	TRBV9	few	TGTGCCAGCAGCGTGCACTCCTTCACAGATACGCAGTATTTT	CASSVHSFTDTQYF
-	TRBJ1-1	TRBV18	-	TGTGCCAGCTCACCTCCAGGGGCCGGATGGGGTGAAGCTTTCTTT	CASSPPGAGWGEAFF
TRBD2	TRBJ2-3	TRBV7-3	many	TGTGCCAGCAGCCTAGCGGGAACCGGCACAGATACGCAGTATTTT	CASSLAGTGTDTQYF
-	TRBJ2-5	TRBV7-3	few	TGTGCCAGCAGCTTAAACAAGGAGACCCAGTACTTC	CASSLNKETQYF
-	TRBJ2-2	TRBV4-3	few	TGCGCCAGCAGCCAAGATGGGGATACCGGGGAGCTGTTTTTT	CASSQDGDTGELFF
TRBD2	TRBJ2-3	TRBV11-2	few	TGTGCCAGCAGCGATAGCGGGGGGGATACAGATACGCAGTATTTT	CASSDSGGDTDTQYF